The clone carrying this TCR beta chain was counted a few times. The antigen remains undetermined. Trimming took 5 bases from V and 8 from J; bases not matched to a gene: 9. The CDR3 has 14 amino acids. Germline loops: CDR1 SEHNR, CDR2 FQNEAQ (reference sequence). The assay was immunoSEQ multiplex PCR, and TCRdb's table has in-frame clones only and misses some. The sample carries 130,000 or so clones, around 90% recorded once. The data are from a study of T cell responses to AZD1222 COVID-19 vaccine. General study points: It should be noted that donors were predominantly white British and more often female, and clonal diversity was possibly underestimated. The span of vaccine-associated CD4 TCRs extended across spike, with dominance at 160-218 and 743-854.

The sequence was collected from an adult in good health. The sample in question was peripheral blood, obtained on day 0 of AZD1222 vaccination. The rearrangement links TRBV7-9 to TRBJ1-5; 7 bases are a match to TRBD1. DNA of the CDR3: TGTGCCAGCAGCCTGGGGACAGCCTCAGAGCCCCAGCATTTT. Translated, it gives CASSLGTASEPQHF.